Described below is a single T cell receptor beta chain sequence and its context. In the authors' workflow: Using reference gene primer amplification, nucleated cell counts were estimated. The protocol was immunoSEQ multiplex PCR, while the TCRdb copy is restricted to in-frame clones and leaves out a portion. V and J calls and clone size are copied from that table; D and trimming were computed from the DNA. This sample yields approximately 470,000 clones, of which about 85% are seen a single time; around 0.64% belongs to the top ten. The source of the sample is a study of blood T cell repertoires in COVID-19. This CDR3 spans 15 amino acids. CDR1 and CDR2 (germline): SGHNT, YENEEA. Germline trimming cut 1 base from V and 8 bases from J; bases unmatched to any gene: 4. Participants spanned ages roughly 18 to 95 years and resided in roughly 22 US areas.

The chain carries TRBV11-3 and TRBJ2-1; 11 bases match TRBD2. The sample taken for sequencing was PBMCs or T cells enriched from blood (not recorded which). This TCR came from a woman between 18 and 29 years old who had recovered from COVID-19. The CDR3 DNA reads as TGTGCCAGCAGCTTAGGGGTAGCGGGGGGGCATGAGCAGTTCTTC. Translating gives CASSLGVAGGHEQFF.